This T cell receptor (beta chain) was captured in a study of CD8 T cells in cerebrospinal fluid in Alzheimer's disease. By frequency, this clonotype registers medium-sized. The antigen is undetermined. Study-wide results and limits: Healthy subjects less often had a clone of at least 3% than Alzheimer's patients. EBV-specific clones showed no enrichment in Alzheimer's patients and were not the top expanded clones.

10X single-cell V(D)J and 5' gene-expression libraries profiled CSF cells. TCRdb re-called the 10x single-cell sequencing reads, yielding one record per CDR3 amino acid sequence without DNA. This sample lists 1,500 to 2,000 distinct CDR3 sequences; its ten largest clones have roughly 6.2%. This CDR3 has 17 residues. Germline lookup yields CDR1 SGHNT and CDR2 YENEEA. Sequenced material: cerebrospinal fluid. The gene calls are TRBV11-3 and TRBJ2-2. This clonotype was obtained from a human donor in good health. The CDR3 here is CASSPTAGSANTGELFF.